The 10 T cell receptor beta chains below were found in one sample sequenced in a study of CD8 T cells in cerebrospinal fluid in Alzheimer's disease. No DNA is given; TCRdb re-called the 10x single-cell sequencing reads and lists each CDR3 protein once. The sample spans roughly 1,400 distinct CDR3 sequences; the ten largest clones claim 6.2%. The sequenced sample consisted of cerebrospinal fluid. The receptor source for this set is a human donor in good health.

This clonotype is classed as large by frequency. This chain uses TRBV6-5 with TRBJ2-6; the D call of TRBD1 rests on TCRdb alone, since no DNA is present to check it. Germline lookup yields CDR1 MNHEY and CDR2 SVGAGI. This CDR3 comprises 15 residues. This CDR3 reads CASSYAGPGANVLTF.

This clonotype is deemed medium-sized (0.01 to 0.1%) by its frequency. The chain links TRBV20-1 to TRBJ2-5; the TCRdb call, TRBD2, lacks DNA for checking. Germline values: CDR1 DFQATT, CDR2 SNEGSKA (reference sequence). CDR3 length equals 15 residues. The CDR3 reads CSARDSGGPSATQYF.

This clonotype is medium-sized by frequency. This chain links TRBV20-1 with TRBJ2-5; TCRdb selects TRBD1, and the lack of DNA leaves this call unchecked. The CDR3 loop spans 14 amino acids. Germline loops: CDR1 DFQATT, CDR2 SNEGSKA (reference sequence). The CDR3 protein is CSADKTGPRETQYF.

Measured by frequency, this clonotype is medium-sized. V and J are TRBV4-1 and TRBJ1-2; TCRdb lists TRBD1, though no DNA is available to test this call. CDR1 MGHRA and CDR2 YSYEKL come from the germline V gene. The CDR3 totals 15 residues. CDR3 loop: CASSPRQGANYGYTF.

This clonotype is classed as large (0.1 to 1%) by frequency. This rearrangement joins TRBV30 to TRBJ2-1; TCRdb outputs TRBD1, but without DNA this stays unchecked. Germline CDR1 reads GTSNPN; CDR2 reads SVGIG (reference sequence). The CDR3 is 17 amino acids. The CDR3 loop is CAWNQVGKVTRHNEQFF.

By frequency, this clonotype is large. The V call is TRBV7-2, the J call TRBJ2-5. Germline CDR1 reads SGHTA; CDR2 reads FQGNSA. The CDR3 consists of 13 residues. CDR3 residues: CASSWGHQETQYF.

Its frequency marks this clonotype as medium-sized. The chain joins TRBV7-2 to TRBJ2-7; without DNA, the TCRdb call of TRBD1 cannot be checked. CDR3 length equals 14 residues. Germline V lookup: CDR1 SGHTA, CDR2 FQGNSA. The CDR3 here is CASSPGQYSYEQYF.

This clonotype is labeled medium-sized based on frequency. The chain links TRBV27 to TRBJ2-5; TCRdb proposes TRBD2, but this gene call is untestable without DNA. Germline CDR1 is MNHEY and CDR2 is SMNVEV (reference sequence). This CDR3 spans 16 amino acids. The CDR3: CASRAWVAGGLETQYF.

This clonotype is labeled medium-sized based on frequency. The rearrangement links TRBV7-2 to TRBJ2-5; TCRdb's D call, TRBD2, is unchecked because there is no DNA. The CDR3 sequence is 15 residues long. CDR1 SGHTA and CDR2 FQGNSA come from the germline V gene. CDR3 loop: CASSLGGLFQETQYF. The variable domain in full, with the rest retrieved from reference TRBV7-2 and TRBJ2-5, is GAGVSQSPSNKVTEKGKDVELRCDPISGHTALYWYRQSLGQGLEFLIYFQGNSAPDKSGLPSDRFSAERTGGSVSTLTIQRTQQEDSAVYLCASSLGGLFQETQYFGPGTRLLVL.

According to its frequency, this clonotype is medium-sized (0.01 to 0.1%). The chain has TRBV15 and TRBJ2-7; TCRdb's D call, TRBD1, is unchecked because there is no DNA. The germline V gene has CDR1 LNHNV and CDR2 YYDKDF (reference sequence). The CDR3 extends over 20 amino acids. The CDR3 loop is CATSRGHGDRENTITYEQYF.